In its sample, the clone carrying this T cell receptor beta chain was seen once. Antigen: not known. Other nucleotide sequences from this sample produce the same CDR3. This specimen belongs to a study of cytomegalovirus exposure and HLA in healthy donors. Primers for the PCR totalled 60 Vbeta and 13 Jbeta. Here immunoSEQ multiplex PCR was the method, and the copy in TCRdb shows in-frame clones only, minus some. This table has some 120,000 clones, 80% appearing once. Broader study findings: In an earlier analysis, in some 500 donors, most V segments appeared productive either ~87% or ~30% of the time. In a later analysis, TCR association rates varied by HLA locus: DRB1 most, HLA-C fewest.

Trimming took off 7 bases at V and 4 bases at J, with 16 bases between the two ends. This CDR3 is built from 14 residues. CDR1 and CDR2 (germline): MNHNY, SVGAGI (reference sequence). These donors, healthy bone marrow donors, were studied. The clonotype comes from a man aged 30 to 39 in good health and CMV-seropositive. The specimen sequenced was PBMCs. The chain combines TRBV6-6 with TRBJ1-1; the D gene is possibly TRBD1 (5 bases). Here the CDR3 reads CASIPRQGGTEAFF. The DNA of the CDR3 is TGTGCCAGCATCCCCCGGCAGGGTGGCACTGAAGCTTTCTTT.